This is a list of T cell receptor beta chains from one sample in a study of response to subunit inactivated influenza vaccine. TCRdb re-derived calls from the RT-PCR reads in MiXCR, one entry per CDR3 protein. The sample consists of around 520,000 distinct CDR3 sequences, roughly 27% of them appearing once. This specimen was CD4+ T cells sorted from PBMCs, taken about 5 days after vaccination. These receptors were obtained from a man aged 50 to 60 who received an inactivated influenza vaccine. CDR3s include the opening cysteine and the closing phenylalanine or tryptophan. Fields, in order: V gene, D gene, clone size, J gene, CDR3 protein, CDR3 DNA. The D gene is left open where the match is weak. The size field is filled for only some rows; it gives once, few, many or a size class.

V: TRBV20-1
D: .
size: many
J: TRBJ2-3
CDR3: CSARGFVGLTDTQYF
DNA: TGCAGTGCTAGAGGTTTTGTTGGGTTGACAGATACGCAGTATTTT

V: TRBV6-2/TRBV6-3
D: .
size: few
J: TRBJ2-1
CDR3: CASRKSGNPYNEQFF
DNA: TGTGCCAGCAGAAAATCAGGAAATCCCTACAATGAGCAGTTCTTC

V: TRBV20-1
D: .
size: .
J: TRBJ1-5
CDR3: CSARETGGNQPQHF
DNA: TGCAGTGCTAGGGAAACAGGTGGGAATCAGCCCCAGCATTTT

V: TRBV10-3
D: .
size: .
J: TRBJ2-3
CDR3: CAIRGSTDTQYF
DNA: TGTGCCATCAGAGGGTCGACAGATACGCAGTATTTT

V: TRBV3-1
D: .
size: .
J: TRBJ1-2
CDR3: CASSQVPNRYGYTF
DNA: TGTGCCAGCAGCCAAGTTCCGAACCGCTATGGCTACACCTTC

V: TRBV15
D: .
size: .
J: TRBJ1-4
CDR3: CATSRARWGDEKLFF
DNA: TGTGCCACCAGCAGAGCCAGGTGGGGGGATGAAAAACTGTTTTTT

V: TRBV20-1
D: TRBD2
size: .
J: TRBJ2-1
CDR3: CSTERGSYNEQFF
DNA: TGCAGTACGGAGCGGGGCTCCTACAATGAGCAGTTCTTC

V: TRBV4-2
D: TRBD2
size: .
J: TRBJ2-7
CDR3: CASSQTPSGSSEQYF
DNA: TGTGCCAGCAGCCAGACCCCCAGCGGGAGTAGCGAGCAGTACTTC

V: TRBV4-1
D: TRBD2
size: .
J: TRBJ2-7
CDR3: CASSPLNTGGSYEQYF
DNA: TGCGCCAGCAGCCCGCTTAATACGGGAGGCTCCTACGAGCAGTACTTC

V: TRBV6-1
D: TRBD1
size: few
J: TRBJ1-2
CDR3: CASTSRQGMWGYTF
DNA: TGTGCCAGCACCTCCAGACAGGGGATGTGGGGCTACACCTTC

V: TRBV10-3
D: .
size: few
J: TRBJ1-2
CDR3: CAISESSGFNYGYTF
DNA: TGTGCCATCAGTGAGTCGAGCGGATTCAACTATGGCTACACCTTC

V: TRBV12-3/TRBV12-4
D: .
size: .
J: TRBJ2-1
CDR3: CASSLRGPQFF
DNA: TGTGCCAGCAGTTTAAGGGGACCCCAGTTCTTC

V: TRBV6-2/TRBV6-3
D: TRBD1
size: few
J: TRBJ2-2
CDR3: CASTRTGATGELFF
DNA: TGTGCCAGCACCCGGACAGGGGCAACCGGGGAGCTGTTTTTT

V: TRBV10-3
D: .
size: few
J: TRBJ2-2
CDR3: CAISEPSRVAGELFF
DNA: TGTGCCATCAGTGAGCCGAGTAGGGTTGCCGGGGAGCTGTTTTTT

V: TRBV7-9
D: .
size: .
J: TRBJ1-5
CDR3: CASSANTGNQPQHF
DNA: TGTGCCAGCAGCGCTAACACGGGCAATCAGCCCCAGCATTTT

V: TRBV5-1
D: TRBD1
size: few
J: TRBJ2-7
CDR3: CASSSQGYGYEQYF
DNA: TGCGCCAGCAGCTCACAGGGGTACGGCTACGAGCAGTACTTC

V: TRBV20-1
D: .
size: many
J: TRBJ1-6
CDR3: CSARVPGENNSPLHF
DNA: TGCAGTGCTAGAGTACCGGGCGAGAATAATTCACCCCTCCACTTT

V: TRBV5-6
D: .
size: .
J: TRBJ2-2
CDR3: CASSFGPIGELFF
DNA: TGTGCCAGCAGCTTTGGTCCGATAGGGGAGCTGTTTTTT

V: TRBV30
D: TRBD1
size: few
J: TRBJ2-5
CDR3: CAWSPGTGEQETQYF
DNA: TGTGCCTGGAGTCCCGGGACAGGGGAACAAGAGACCCAGTACTTC

V: TRBV6-2/TRBV6-3
D: TRBD2
size: .
J: TRBJ2-7
CDR3: CATSGLAVSYEQYF
DNA: TGTGCCACCTCGGGACTAGCGGTCTCCTACGAGCAGTACTTC

V: TRBV10-3
D: .
size: .
J: TRBJ2-2
CDR3: CAISEGWGQRGMRELFF
DNA: TGTGCCATCAGTGAGGGATGGGGTCAACGGGGGATGCGGGAGCTGTTTTTT

V: TRBV27
D: TRBD2
size: .
J: TRBJ2-7
CDR3: CASSLSSGLAAKFYEQYF
DNA: TGTGCCAGCAGTTTATCGTCGGGACTAGCGGCCAAATTTTACGAGCAGTACTTC

V: TRBV12-3/TRBV12-4
D: TRBD2
size: .
J: TRBJ2-1
CDR3: CASSSLLLAGNEQFF
DNA: TGTGCCAGCAGTTCCCTTTTACTAGCGGGAAATGAGCAGTTCTTC

V: TRBV29-1
D: TRBD2
size: .
J: TRBJ2-3
CDR3: CSAVPGGDTQYF
DNA: TGCAGCGCCGTACCGGGAGGGGATACGCAGTATTTT

V: TRBV9
D: .
size: .
J: TRBJ2-2
CDR3: CASSVDIGGVDTGELFF
DNA: TGTGCCAGCAGCGTAGATATCGGGGGAGTTGACACCGGGGAGCTGTTTTTT

V: TRBV10-3
D: TRBD1
size: .
J: TRBJ2-1
CDR3: CAISLAGGLDEQFF
DNA: TGTGCCATCAGTCTGGCAGGGGGCCTGGATGAGCAGTTCTTC

V: TRBV10-3
D: TRBD2
size: few
J: TRBJ2-3
CDR3: CAISGLAGGTDTQYF
DNA: TGTGCCATCAGTGGACTAGCGGGGGGCACAGATACGCAGTATTTT

V: TRBV15
D: .
size: .
J: TRBJ2-1
CDR3: CATSKTPASAIGSYNEQFF
DNA: TGTGCCACCAGCAAAACACCTGCTAGCGCCATAGGCTCCTACAATGAGCAGTTCTTC